The 15 T cell receptor beta chains below were found in one sample sequenced in a study of graft-versus-host responses after intestinal transplantation (dated by TCRdb to the early 2020s). Library creation used the immunoSEQ multiplex PCR assay. Imported from immuneACCESS, the table was reduced by TCRdb to in-frame sequences with V and J called. These copies leave out some clones; in studies compared against another copy, an unresolved V gene accounts for under half, and the cause of the remainder is not known. In this sample the table shows 85,000 to 100,000 clones, about nine tenths of which occur a single time. Clones ranked in the top ten supply around 0.067% of the sample. These receptors' targets are unknown. According to the study, the label for this sample's time point signals: cells obtained before transplantation from donor or recipient. This sample comprised unstimulated CD8+ T cells sorted from spleen or lymph node cells, obtained before transplant. The source is a human donor who was the organ donor for an intestinal transplant.

The chain links TRBV30 to TRBJ2-3; D is possibly TRBD2 (5 bases). Germline CDR1 reads GTSNPN; CDR2 reads SVGIG (reference sequence). V was cut by 1 base and J by 11 bases, with 16 bases left in between. This CDR3 is 13 amino acids long. CDR3 nucleotide sequence: TGTGCCTGGAGTGAAAGAATGGGCGGGCTGCAGTATTTT. Amino acids: CAWSERMGGLQYF.

The chain employs TRBV13 and TRBJ2-7, with TRBD1 identical over 10 bases. The length of the CDR3 is 15 residues. Germline V gives CDR1 PRHDT, CDR2 FYEKMQ (reference sequence). V gave up 5 bases and J gave up 2 bases; unmatched junction bases: 6. The CDR3 here is CASSLRGQGTYEQYF. The CDR3 coding sequence is TGTGCCAGCAGCCTAAGGGGACAGGGGACCTACGAGCAGTACTTC.

The chain combines TRBV28 with TRBJ2-7; perhaps TRBD2 as D (5 bases). The germline V and J ends were trimmed by 3 bases and 1 base, with 7 bases remaining between them. The CDR3 consists of 13 residues. From germline, CDR1 is MDHEN and CDR2 SYDVKM. The CDR3 protein is CASSFSGSYEQYF. In DNA form, the CDR3 reads TGTGCCAGCAGTTTCAGCGGTTCCTACGAGCAGTACTTC.

CDR3 protein: CASSPDSGYTPWDYYEQYF. CDR3 bases: TGTGCCAGCAGCCCAGATTCTGGATACACTCCGTGGGACTACTACGAGCAGTACTTC. V is TRBV7-9 and J is TRBJ2-7; TRBD2 agrees at 7 bases. The CDR3 loop spans 19 amino acids. V was clipped by 5 bases and J by 3 bases; unmatched bases: 22. Per the germline V gene, CDR1 is SEHNR and CDR2 is FQNEAQ (reference sequence).

The chain carries TRBV11-3 and TRBJ2-1; TRBD2 matches at 7 bases. Germline trimming cut 5 bases from V and 10 bases from J; bases unmatched to any gene: 5. This CDR3 region has 12 residues. Looked up from germline, CDR1 is SGHNT and CDR2 is YENEEA. Written as DNA, the CDR3 is TGTGCCAGCAGCCCGGGGGGTGTCGAGCAGTTCTTC. Protein sequence: CASSPGGVEQFF.

The chain is built from TRBV11-2 and TRBJ1-2; 7 positions match TRBD1. This CDR3 is 14 amino acids long. V was clipped by 8 bases and J by 1 base; unmatched bases: 7. CDR1 is SGHAT and CDR2 is FQNNGV in the germline V gene. The CDR3: CASGTAPDNYGYTF. The CDR3, as DNA: TGTGCCAGCGGGACAGCACCCGATAACTATGGCTACACCTTC.

This chain uses TRBV25-1 with TRBJ2-7; 8 bases are shared with TRBD1. This CDR3 spans 13 amino acids. Germline values: CDR1 MGHDK, CDR2 SYGVNS. V was pared by 3 bases and J by 6 bases, with 4 bases of the junction left unmatched. The CDR3 DNA reads TGTGCCAGCAGTGACCCGACAGGGGTCGAGCAGTACTTC. It is translated as CASSDPTGVEQYF.

The rearrangement joins TRBV9 to TRBJ2-2; 12 bases fit TRBD2. The germline V gene has CDR1 SGDLS and CDR2 YYNGEE. The V gene end was trimmed by 4 bases and the J gene end by 7 bases; junction bases not matched to a gene: 8. CDR3 length: 16 residues. The DNA of the CDR3 is TGTGCCAGCAGCCCCCGACTAGCGGGAGATCACGGGGAGCTGTTTTTT. Encoded protein: CASSPRLAGDHGELFF.

The chain combines TRBV5-5 with TRBJ2-5; 11 positions match TRBD2. This CDR3 comprises 13 residues. V shed 6 bases, J shed 4 bases, and the junction held 2 bases outside the gene matches. Germline assignment: CDR1 SGHKS and CDR2 YYEKEE (reference sequence). CDR3 in DNA: TGTGCCAGCAAAGGGACTAGCGGAGAGACCCAGTACTTC. As protein: CASKGTSGETQYF.

The chain links TRBV9 to TRBJ2-1, with 10 bases lining up with TRBD1. Trimming removed 4 bases from V and 5 bases from J; junction bases left unmatched: 6. There are 15 residues in the CDR3. CDR1 and CDR2 (germline): SGDLS, YYNGEE. The CDR3 is CASSSYGTGDNEQFF. The CDR3 coding sequence is TGTGCCAGCAGCTCCTACGGGACAGGGGACAATGAGCAGTTCTTC.

The chain employs TRBV2 and TRBJ2-7; D remains ambiguous. The V end was cut by 7 bases, the J end by 3 bases, with 10 bases between. The CDR3 covers 12 residues. CDR1 and CDR2 from the germline V gene are SNHLY and FYNNEI. CDR3 amino acids: CASTQVGYEQYF. Written as DNA, the CDR3 is TGTGCCAGCACGCAGGTGGGCTACGAGCAGTACTTC.

The rearrangement links TRBV7-3 to TRBJ2-1, with D unresolved. Germline CDR1 reads SGHTA; CDR2 reads FQGTGA. CDR3 length equals 14 residues. V was clipped by 2 bases and J by 5 bases, with 10 bases between them. CDR3 nucleotide sequence: TGTGCCAGCAGCTTACGGCCTACAGACAATGAGCAGTTCTTC. Translating gives CASSLRPTDNEQFF.

This clone was detected only once. This chain links TRBV7-2 with TRBJ2-7, with D unresolved. The ends were cut back, 5 bases at V and 0 bases at J, with 14 bases in the middle. Germline CDR1 reads SGHTA; CDR2 reads FQGNSA. CDR3 size: 15 residues. CDR3 sequence: CASSLDVYPSYEQYF. In DNA, the CDR3 is TGTGCCAGCAGCCTAGACGTCTACCCCTCCTACGAGCAGTACTTC.

This sequence joins TRBV30 and TRBJ2-7; D might be TRBD1 (5 bases). This CDR3 is 15 amino acids long. Trimming shortened V by 4 bases and J by 1 base, and 17 bases separated the two germline ends. Looked up from germline, CDR1 is GTSNPN and CDR2 is SVGIG (reference sequence). As DNA, the CDR3 is TGTGCCTGGACCCGTCCACGACAGATATCCTACGAGCAGTACTTC. The encoded protein is CAWTRPRQISYEQYF.

The chain employs TRBV2 and TRBJ2-1; 9 nucleotides agree with TRBD1. V dropped 8 bases and J dropped 7; count of bases not matched to a gene: 6. The germline V gene encodes CDR1 SNHLY and CDR2 FYNNEI. There are 13 residues in the CDR3. CDR3 in amino acids: CASVTGGPNEQFF. CDR3 DNA: TGTGCCAGCGTAACAGGGGGCCCGAATGAGCAGTTCTTC.